A selection of T cell receptor beta chains follows, all from one sample in a study of shared clonotypes between healthy human individuals. TCRdb's copy holds only in-frame clones and misses some; the assay was immunoSEQ multiplex PCR. The sample carries roughly 1,800,000 clones, 85% to 95% recorded once. Sequencing input: naive CD8+ T cells sorted from blood. Source of these receptors: a man in his late teens or twenties in good health. The CDR3 runs from the conserved cysteine through the conserved F or W. A D gene is named only where the DNA matches it firmly. Rows give clone size only sometimes, using once, few, many, or a class for an expanded clone.

V	J	D	size	CDR3	DNA
TRBV5-1	TRBJ1-1	NA	NA	CASSLTGQRSTEAFF	TGCGCCAGCAGCTTGACTGGACAGAGGTCTACTGAAGCTTTCTTT
TRBV10-2	TRBJ2-7	NA	NA	CASGWGLNSYEQYF	TGCGCCAGCGGTTGGGGGTTGAACTCCTACGAGCAGTACTTC
TRBV4-3	TRBJ2-1	TRBD1	once	CASRHEGQGNEQFF	TGCGCCAGCAGACACGAGGGACAGGGTAATGAGCAGTTCTTC
TRBV11-3	TRBJ2-1	TRBD1	NA	CASSLGDRGFFDEQFF	TGTGCCAGCAGCTTAGGGGACAGGGGATTTTTCGATGAGCAGTTCTTC
TRBV5-3	TRBJ2-7	TRBD1	once	CARSYSQTGGKEQYF	TGTGCCAGAAGCTATTCCCAGACAGGGGGTAAAGAGCAGTACTTC
TRBV4-1	TRBJ2-7	NA	NA	CASSQDGLTDAYEQYF	TGCGCCAGCAGCCAAGATGGCCTAACAGACGCCTACGAGCAGTACTTC
TRBV29-1	TRBJ1-1	NA	NA	CSVVQPLNTEAFF	TGCAGCGTTGTCCAGCCCCTGAACACTGAAGCTTTCTTT
TRBV27	TRBJ2-3	NA	NA	CASSLSMSTDTQYF	TGTGCCAGCAGCCTCTCTATGAGCACAGATACGCAGTATTTT
TRBV27	TRBJ1-2	TRBD1	once	CASSFDRGANYGYTF	TGTGCCAGCAGTTTCGACAGGGGAGCTAACTATGGCTACACCTTC
TRBV6-5	TRBJ2-7	NA	NA	CASSYSEGYEQYF	TGTGCCAGCAGTTACTCAGAAGGCTACGAGCAGTACTTC
TRBV11-2	TRBJ2-3	NA	NA	CASSLLGTSSTDTQYF	TGTGCCAGCAGCTTACTCGGGACTTCTAGCACAGATACGCAGTATTTT
TRBV4-1	TRBJ2-1	TRBD2	NA	CASSQVESSSGRLTQFF	TGCGCCAGCAGCCAAGTTGAATCCTCTAGCGGGAGATTAACCCAGTTCTTC
TRBV7-9	TRBJ1-1	NA	NA	CASSLDFGVKGTEAFF	TGTGCCAGCAGTTTGGACTTCGGGGTTAAGGGCACTGAAGCTTTCTTT
TRBV6-5	TRBJ1-3	NA	NA	CASSYSRAYSGNTIYF	TGTGCCAGCAGTTACTCTAGGGCCTACTCTGGAAACACCATATATTTT
TRBV30	TRBJ2-7	NA	NA	CAWSVTGYSYEQYF	TGTGCCTGGAGTGTTACGGGTTACTCCTACGAGCAGTACTTC
TRBV5-1	TRBJ2-1	NA	NA	CASSGREGQFF	TGCGCCAGCAGCGGCCGGGAAGGGCAGTTCTTC
TRBV4-1	TRBJ1-2	NA	NA	CASSQERGLGYGYTF	TGCGCCAGCAGCCAAGAACGGGGATTGGGCTATGGCTACACCTTC
TRBV11-1	TRBJ2-7	NA	NA	CASSLSPGDPAYEQYF	TGTGCCAGCAGCTTATCGCCGGGAGATCCCGCCTACGAGCAGTACTTC
TRBV25-1	TRBJ2-7	NA	NA	CASSEFTAEQYF	TGTGCCAGCAGTGAATTTACAGCCGAGCAGTACTTC
TRBV20-1	TRBJ2-7	NA	once	CSATTGYEQYF	TGCAGTGCTACGACGGGCTACGAGCAGTACTTC
TRBV7-2	TRBJ2-7	NA	NA	CASSWAGPYEQYF	TGTGCCAGCAGCTGGGCGGGACCATACGAGCAGTACTTC
TRBV25-1	TRBJ2-7	TRBD2	NA	CASSELGEGSYEQYF	TGTGCCAGCAGTGAATTGGGGGAGGGCTCCTACGAGCAGTACTTC
TRBV27	TRBJ2-1	NA	NA	CASSYHRDEQFF	TGTGCCAGCAGTTATCATAGAGATGAGCAGTTCTTC
TRBV30	TRBJ2-7	NA	NA	CAWSVGPSYEQYF	TGTGCCTGGAGTGTGGGCCCCTCCTACGAGCAGTACTTC
TRBV4-1	TRBJ2-1	TRBD2	NA	CASSQERGLAGLEQFF	TGCGCCAGCAGCCAAGAACGGGGACTAGCGGGATTAGAACAGTTCTTC
TRBV10-3	TRBJ2-7	TRBD2	NA	CAISESGLAGGPEQYF	TGTGCCATCAGTGAGTCGGGACTAGCGGGAGGGCCCGAGCAGTACTTC
TRBV7-9	TRBJ2-5	TRBD1	NA	CASSLGYGQGDAPKETQYF	TGTGCCAGCAGCTTAGGATACGGACAGGGCGATGCACCCAAAGAGACCCAGTACTTC
TRBV11-2	TRBJ2-1	NA	NA	CASSLRAFSYNEQFF	TGTGCCAGCAGCTTACGAGCCTTCTCCTACAATGAGCAGTTCTTC
TRBV5-1	TRBJ2-1	TRBD1	NA	CASSLGTGNNEQFF	TGCGCCAGCAGCTTGGGGACAGGGAACAATGAGCAGTTCTTC
TRBV28	TRBJ1-2	TRBD1	NA	CASSSPYRDRANYGYTF	TGTGCCAGCAGTTCCCCCTACCGGGACAGGGCGAACTATGGCTACACCTTC
TRBV5-4	TRBJ1-1	TRBD1	NA	CASSSTGDAFF	TGTGCCAGCAGCTCCACAGGGGATGCTTTCTTT
TRBV11-2	TRBJ2-1	NA	NA	CASSLGVNNEQFF	TGTGCCAGCAGCTTAGGCGTTAACAATGAGCAGTTCTTC
TRBV11-3	TRBJ2-3	NA	NA	CASSSGTTDTQYF	TGTGCCAGCAGCTCCGGGACCACAGATACGCAGTATTTT
TRBV13	TRBJ2-7	TRBD1	NA	CASSRDRGKQYF	TGTGCCAGCAGCAGGGACAGGGGAAAGCAGTACTTC
TRBV5-1	TRBJ2-3	NA	NA	CASSLVRGTDTQYF	TGCGCCAGCAGCTTGGTACGCGGGACTGATACGCAGTATTTT
TRBV6-1	TRBJ1-5	NA	NA	CASSEPLSWQPQHF	TGTGCCAGCAGTGAACCGTTGAGCTGGCAGCCCCAGCATTTT
TRBV14	TRBJ2-7	NA	NA	CASSPPGFYEQYF	TGTGCCAGCAGCCCACCAGGGTTCTACGAGCAGTACTTC
TRBV23-1	TRBJ2-6	NA	NA	CASSQSIGIWLPSSSGANVLTF	TGCGCCAGCAGTCAATCGATCGGGATTTGGCTACCTTCCAGCTCTGGGGCCAACGTCCTGACTTTC
TRBV11-2	TRBJ2-7	NA	once	CASSFGGGDYEQYF	TGTGCCAGCAGCTTCGGGGGTGGTGACTACGAGCAGTACTTC
TRBV6-5	TRBJ1-1	NA	NA	CASLVGPNTEAFF	TGTGCCAGCCTAGTGGGGCCGAACACTGAAGCTTTCTTT
TRBV19	TRBJ2-7	TRBD2	NA	CASSWSSGGYEQYF	TGTGCCAGTAGTTGGTCTAGCGGGGGCTACGAGCAGTACTTC
TRBV7-8	TRBJ1-2	NA	NA	CASSLALNYGYTF	TGTGCCAGCAGCTTAGCCCTCAACTATGGCTACACCTTC
TRBV7-9	TRBJ2-1	NA	NA	CASSTPRDLYNEQFF	TGTGCCAGCAGCACCCCCCGGGACCTCTACAATGAGCAGTTCTTC
TRBV7-8	TRBJ1-1	NA	NA	CASSLENTEAFF	TGTGCCAGCAGCTTGGAGAACACTGAAGCTTTCTTT
TRBV5-4	TRBJ1-2	NA	NA	CASSLGSGSIYGYTF	TGTGCCAGCAGCTTGGGCTCAGGATCGATCTATGGCTACACCTTC
TRBV5-8	TRBJ2-2	NA	NA	CASSLPAGELFF	TGTGCCAGCAGCTTGCCCGCCGGGGAGCTGTTTTTT
TRBV18	TRBJ2-1	TRBD2	once	CASTPNLAGWNEQFF	TGTGCCAGCACCCCAAACCTAGCGGGGTGGAATGAGCAGTTCTTC
TRBV4-3	TRBJ2-7	TRBD2	NA	CASSQYHEGDWTSGTYEQYF	TGCGCCAGCAGCCAATACCATGAGGGGGATTGGACTAGCGGGACCTACGAGCAGTACTTC
TRBV5-1	TRBJ2-2	TRBD1	NA	CASSPGTGRNTGELFF	TGCGCCAGCAGCCCCGGGACAGGGAGAAACACCGGGGAGCTGTTTTTT
TRBV12-5	TRBJ2-3	NA	NA	CASGTMGGTDTQYF	TGTGCTAGTGGCACGATGGGCGGCACAGATACGCAGTATTTT
TRBV27	TRBJ1-6	TRBD1	NA	CASSSPGTGPNSPLHF	TGTGCCAGCAGTTCCCCCGGGACAGGGCCTAATTCACCCCTCCACTTT
TRBV23-1	TRBJ1-4	NA	NA	CASSRQNEKLFF	TGCGCCAGCAGCCGGCAGAATGAAAAACTGTTTTTT
TRBV4-3	TRBJ2-1	TRBD2	NA	CASSPWTSGDNEQFF	TGCGCCAGCAGCCCGTGGACTAGCGGAGACAATGAGCAGTTCTTC